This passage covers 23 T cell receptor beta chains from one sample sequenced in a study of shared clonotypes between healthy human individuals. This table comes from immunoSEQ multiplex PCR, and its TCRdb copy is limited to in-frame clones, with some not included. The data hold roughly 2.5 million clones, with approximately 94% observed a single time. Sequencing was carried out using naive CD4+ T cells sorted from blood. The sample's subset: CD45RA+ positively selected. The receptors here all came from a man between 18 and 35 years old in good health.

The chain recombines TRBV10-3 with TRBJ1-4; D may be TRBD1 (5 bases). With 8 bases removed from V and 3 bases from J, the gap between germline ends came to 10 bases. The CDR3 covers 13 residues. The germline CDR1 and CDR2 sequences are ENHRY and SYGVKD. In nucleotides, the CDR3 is TGTGCCATCGCAGGGTCGGCTAATGAAAAACTGTTTTTT. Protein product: CAIAGSANEKLFF.

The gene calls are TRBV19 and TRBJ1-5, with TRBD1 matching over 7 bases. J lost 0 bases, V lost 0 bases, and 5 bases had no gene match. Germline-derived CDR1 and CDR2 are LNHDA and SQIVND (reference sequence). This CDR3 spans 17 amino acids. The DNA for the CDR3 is TGTGCCAGTAGTATAGATCTCCGACAGGGTAGCAATCAGCCCCAGCATTTT. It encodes CASSIDLRQGSNQPQHF.

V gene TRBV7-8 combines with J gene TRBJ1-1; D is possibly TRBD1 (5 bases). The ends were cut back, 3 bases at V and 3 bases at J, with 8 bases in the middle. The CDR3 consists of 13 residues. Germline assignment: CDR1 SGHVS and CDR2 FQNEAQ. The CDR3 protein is CASSLQGDTEAFF. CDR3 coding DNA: TGTGCCAGCAGCTTGCAGGGAGACACTGAAGCTTTCTTT.

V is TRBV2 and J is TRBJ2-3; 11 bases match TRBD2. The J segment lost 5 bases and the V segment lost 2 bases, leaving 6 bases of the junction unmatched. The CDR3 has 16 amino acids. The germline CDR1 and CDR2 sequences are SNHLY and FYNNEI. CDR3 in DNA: TGTGCCAGCAGTGAATGGGGACTAGCGGCAGGAGATACGCAGTATTTT. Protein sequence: CASSEWGLAAGDTQYF.

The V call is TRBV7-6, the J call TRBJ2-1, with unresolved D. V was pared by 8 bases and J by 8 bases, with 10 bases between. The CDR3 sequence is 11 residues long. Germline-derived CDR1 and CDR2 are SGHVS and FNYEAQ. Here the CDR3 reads CASGLTHEQFF. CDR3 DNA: TGTGCCAGCGGTCTTACTCATGAGCAGTTCTTC.

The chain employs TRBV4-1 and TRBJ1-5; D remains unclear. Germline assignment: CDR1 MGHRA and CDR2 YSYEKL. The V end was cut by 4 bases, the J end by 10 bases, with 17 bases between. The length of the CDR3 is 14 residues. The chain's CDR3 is CASSPTQSNEPQHF. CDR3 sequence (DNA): TGCGCCAGCAGCCCGACGCAGTCCAATGAACCCCAGCATTTT.

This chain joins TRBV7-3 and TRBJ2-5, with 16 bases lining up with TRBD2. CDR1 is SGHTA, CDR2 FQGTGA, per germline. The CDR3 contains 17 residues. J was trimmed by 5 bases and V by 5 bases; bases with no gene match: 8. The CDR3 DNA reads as TGTGCCAGCAGCCTAGGGACTAGCGGGGGGGCTGGTGAGACCCAGTACTTC. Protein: CASSLGTSGGAGETQYF.

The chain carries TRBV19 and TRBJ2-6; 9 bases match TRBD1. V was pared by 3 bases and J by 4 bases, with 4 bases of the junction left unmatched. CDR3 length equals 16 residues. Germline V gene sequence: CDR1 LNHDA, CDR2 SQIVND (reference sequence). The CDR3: CASSMWTGAGANVLTF. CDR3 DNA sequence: TGTGCCAGTAGTATGTGGACAGGGGCCGGGGCCAACGTCCTGACTTTC. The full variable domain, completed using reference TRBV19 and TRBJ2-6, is DGGITQSPKYLFRKEGQNVTLSCEQNLNHDAMYWYRQDPGQGLRLIYYSQIVNDFQKGDIAEGYSVSREKKESFPLTVTSAQKNPTAFYLCASSMWTGAGANVLTFGAGSRLTVL.

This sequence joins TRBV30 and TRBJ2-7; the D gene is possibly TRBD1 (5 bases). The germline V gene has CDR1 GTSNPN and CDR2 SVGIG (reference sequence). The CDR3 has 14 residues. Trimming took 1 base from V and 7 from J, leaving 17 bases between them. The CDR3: CAWSGLAGYGEQYF. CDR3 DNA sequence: TGTGCCTGGAGTGGACTGGCAGGGTATGGAGAGCAGTACTTC.

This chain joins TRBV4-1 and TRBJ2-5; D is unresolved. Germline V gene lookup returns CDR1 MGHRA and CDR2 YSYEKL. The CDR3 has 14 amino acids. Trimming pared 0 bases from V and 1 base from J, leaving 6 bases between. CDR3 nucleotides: TGCGCCAGCAGCCAAGACGGCAGCCAAGAGACCCAGTACTTC. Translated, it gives CASSQDGSQETQYF.

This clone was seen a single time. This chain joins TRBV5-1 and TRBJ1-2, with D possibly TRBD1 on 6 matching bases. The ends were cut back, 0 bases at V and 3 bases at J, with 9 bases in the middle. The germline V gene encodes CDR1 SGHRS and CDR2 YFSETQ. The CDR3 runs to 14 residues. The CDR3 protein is CASSLAGADYGYTF. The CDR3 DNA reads TGCGCCAGCAGCTTGGCGGGGGCGGACTATGGCTACACCTTC.

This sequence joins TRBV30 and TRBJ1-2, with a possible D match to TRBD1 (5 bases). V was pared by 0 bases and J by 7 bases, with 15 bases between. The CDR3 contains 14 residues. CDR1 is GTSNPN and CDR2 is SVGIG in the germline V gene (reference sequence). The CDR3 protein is CAWSVSGTWGGYTF. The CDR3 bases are TGTGCCTGGAGTGTAAGCGGGACTTGGGGTGGCTACACCTTC.

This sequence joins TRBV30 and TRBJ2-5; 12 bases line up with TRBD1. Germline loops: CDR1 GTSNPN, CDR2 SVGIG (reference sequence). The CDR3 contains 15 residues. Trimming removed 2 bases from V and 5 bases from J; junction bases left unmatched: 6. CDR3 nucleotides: TGTGCCTGGAGTCCGGGACAGGGGGCAGGGGAGACCCAGTACTTC. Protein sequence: CAWSPGQGAGETQYF.

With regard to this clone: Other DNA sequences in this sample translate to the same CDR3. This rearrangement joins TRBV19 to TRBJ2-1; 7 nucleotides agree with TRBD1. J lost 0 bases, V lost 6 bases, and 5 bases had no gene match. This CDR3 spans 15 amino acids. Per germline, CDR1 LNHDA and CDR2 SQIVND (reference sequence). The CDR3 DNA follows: TGTGCCAGTAGCAGGGCAGGGGGCTCCTACAATGAGCAGTTCTTC. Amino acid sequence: CASSRAGGSYNEQFF.

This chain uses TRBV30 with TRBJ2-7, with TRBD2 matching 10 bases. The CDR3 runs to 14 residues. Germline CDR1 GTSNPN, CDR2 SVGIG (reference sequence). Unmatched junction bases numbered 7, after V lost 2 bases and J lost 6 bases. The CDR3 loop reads CAWSSLAGVSEQYF. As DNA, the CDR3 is TGTGCCTGGAGTAGCCTAGCGGGAGTTTCCGAGCAGTACTTC.

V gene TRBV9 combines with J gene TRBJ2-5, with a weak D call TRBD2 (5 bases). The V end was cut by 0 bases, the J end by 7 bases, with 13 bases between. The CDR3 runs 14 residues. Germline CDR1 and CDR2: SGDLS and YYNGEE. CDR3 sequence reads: CASSVEAPRGTQYF. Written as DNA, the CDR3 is TGTGCCAGCAGCGTAGAGGCCCCACGGGGGACCCAGTACTTC.

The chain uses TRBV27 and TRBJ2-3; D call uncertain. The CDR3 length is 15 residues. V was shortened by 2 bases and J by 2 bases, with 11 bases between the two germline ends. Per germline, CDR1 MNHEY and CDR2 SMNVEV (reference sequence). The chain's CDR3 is CASSLRRLTTDTQYF. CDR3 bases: TGTGCCAGCAGTTTACGGCGGCTTACCACAGATACGCAGTATTTT.

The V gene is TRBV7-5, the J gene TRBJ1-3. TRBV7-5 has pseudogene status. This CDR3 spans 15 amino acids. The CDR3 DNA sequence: TGTGCCAGAAGCTTAGAGGGCTTCTCTGGAAACACCATATATTTT. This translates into CARSLEGFSGNTIYF.

CDR3 amino acids: CAWDRAFAYNEQFF. In DNA, the CDR3 is TGTGCCTGGGACAGAGCCTTTGCCTACAATGAGCAGTTCTTC. The chain is built from TRBV30 and TRBJ2-1; possible D gene TRBD1, 5 bases. Germline V CDR1 and CDR2: GTSNPN, SVGIG (reference sequence). The CDR3 is made up of 14 amino acids. V was clipped by 5 bases and J by 2 bases, with 13 bases between them.

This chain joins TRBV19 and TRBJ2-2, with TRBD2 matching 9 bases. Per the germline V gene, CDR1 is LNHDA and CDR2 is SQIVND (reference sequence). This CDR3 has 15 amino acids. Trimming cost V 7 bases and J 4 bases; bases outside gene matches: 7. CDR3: CASTRAGGPTGELFF. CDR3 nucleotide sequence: TGTGCCAGTACTCGAGCGGGGGGCCCCACCGGGGAGCTGTTTTTT.

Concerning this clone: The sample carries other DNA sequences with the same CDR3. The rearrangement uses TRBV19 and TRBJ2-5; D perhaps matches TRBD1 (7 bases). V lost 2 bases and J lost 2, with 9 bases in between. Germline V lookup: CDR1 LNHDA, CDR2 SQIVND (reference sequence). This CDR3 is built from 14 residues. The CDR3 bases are TGTGCCAGTAGTATACAGGGGGGACAAGAGACCCAGTACTTC. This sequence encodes CASSIQGGQETQYF.

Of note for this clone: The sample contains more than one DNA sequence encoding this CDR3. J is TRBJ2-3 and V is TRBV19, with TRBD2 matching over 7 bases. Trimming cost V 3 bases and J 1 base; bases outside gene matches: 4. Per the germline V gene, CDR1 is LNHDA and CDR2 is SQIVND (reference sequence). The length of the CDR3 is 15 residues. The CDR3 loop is CASSMGGRGTDTQYF. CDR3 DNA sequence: TGTGCCAGTAGTATGGGTGGGAGGGGCACAGATACGCAGTATTTT.

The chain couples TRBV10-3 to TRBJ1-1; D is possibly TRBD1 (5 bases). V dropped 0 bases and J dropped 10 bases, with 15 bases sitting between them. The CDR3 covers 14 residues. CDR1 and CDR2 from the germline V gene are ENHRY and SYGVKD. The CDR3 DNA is TGTGCCATCAGTGAGTCGGGGCAGCCCTCTGGAGCTTTCTTT. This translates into CAISESGQPSGAFF.